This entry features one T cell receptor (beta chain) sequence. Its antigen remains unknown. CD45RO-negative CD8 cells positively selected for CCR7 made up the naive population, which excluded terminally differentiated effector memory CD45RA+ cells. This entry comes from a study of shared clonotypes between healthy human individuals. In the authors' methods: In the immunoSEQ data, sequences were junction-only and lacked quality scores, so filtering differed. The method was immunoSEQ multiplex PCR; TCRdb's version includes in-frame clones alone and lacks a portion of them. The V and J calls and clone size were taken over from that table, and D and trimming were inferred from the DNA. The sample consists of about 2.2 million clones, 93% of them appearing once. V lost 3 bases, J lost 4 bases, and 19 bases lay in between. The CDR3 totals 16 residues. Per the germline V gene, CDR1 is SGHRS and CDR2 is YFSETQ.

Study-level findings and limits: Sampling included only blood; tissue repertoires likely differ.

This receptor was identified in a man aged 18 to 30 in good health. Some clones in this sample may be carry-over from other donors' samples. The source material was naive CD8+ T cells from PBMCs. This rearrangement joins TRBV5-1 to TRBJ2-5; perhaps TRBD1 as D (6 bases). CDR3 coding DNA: TGCGCCAGCAGCTACGGGTATACCGGGACATTAGAGACCCAGTACTTC. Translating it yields CASSYGYTGTLETQYF.